The following is a T cell receptor (beta chain) sequence with its context. Antigen specificity is unknown. Trimming shortened V by 6 bases and J by 4 bases, and 12 bases separated the two germline ends. CDR1 is MNHEY and CDR2 is SVGAGI in the germline V gene. The CDR3 is 13 amino acids. The data are from a study of shared clonotypes between healthy human individuals. Study conclusions and caveats: Relative to memory subsets, naive subsets generally showed larger estimated richness. Naive CD4 clonotypes overlapped across several donors at around 5%. Sequencing depth was expected to affect clonotype sharing among donors.

Per the authors' pipeline: There were no quality scores in the junction-only immunoSEQ sequences, so filtering differed. Assay used: immunoSEQ multiplex PCR; TCRdb lists only in-frame clones, some missing. D and trimming were read from the DNA, whereas the V and J calls and clone size are those reported in that table. This sample carries roughly 650,000 clones, 95% to 97% of them seen once, and the ten largest clones take roughly 0.1%. Naive CD8 cells lacked CD45RO, underwent positive selection for CCR7 and left out terminally differentiated effector memory CD45RA+ cells. This TCR was sampled from a woman in her 30s in good health. Sequenced sample: naive CD8+ T cells sorted from blood. The chain combines TRBV6-5 with TRBJ1-2, with D unresolved. The DNA for the CDR3 is TGTGCCAGCAGACACGGGGAGGCCTATGGCTACACCTTC. Amino acids: CASRHGEAYGYTF.